The rows below give T cell receptor beta chains drawn from one sample of a study of human T cells and chemical hapten exposure. Via MiXCR, TCRdb re-called the RACE reads, giving one row per CDR3 protein. There are about 54,000 distinct CDR3 sequences in the sample; 8.5% to 10% occur only once, and over 1.5% lies in the top ten. Sequenced here: whole blood, sampled in connection with sensitization to the hapten diphenylcyclopropenone (DPC). The receptors derive from a woman aged 50 to 65 with alopecia areata. Some clones in this sample may be carry-over from other donors' samples. Each CDR3 is given with its conserved first and last residue. A D gene is named only where the DNA matches it firmly. Clone size appears in some rows only: once, few, many, or a class for an expanded clone.

TGTGCCAGCAGTTACCTCCCCGCCCCCGCCGGGGCCTATAATTCACCCCTCCACTTT | CASSYLPAPAGAYNSPLHF | - | TRBV6-5 | once | TRBJ1-6
TGTGCCAGCAGCCGGGACAGGGCAGGGCATGGCTACACCTTC | CASSRDRAGHGYTF | TRBD1 | TRBV12-3/TRBV12-4 | - | TRBJ1-2
TGTGCCAGCAGCGTAGAGGAGGAGGACGGGGAGCTGTTTTTT | CASSVEEEDGELFF | - | TRBV9 | once | TRBJ2-2
TGTGCCAGCAGTTTACAGGGCTACGAGCAGTACTTC | CASSLQGYEQYF | - | TRBV28 | - | TRBJ2-7
TGCAGCGTCGATAAGATGGGCACAGATACGCAGTATTTT | CSVDKMGTDTQYF | - | TRBV29-1 | many | TRBJ2-3
TGCGCCAGCAGGGGGGATGAAAAACTGTTTTTT | CASRGDEKLFF | - | TRBV10-2 | - | TRBJ1-4
TGTGCCAGCTCCACGGGTGAGGAAGAGACCCAGTACTTC | CASSTGEEETQYF | - | TRBV18 | - | TRBJ2-5
TGTGCCAGCAGTGGAGACAGGGGCGGACAGCCCCAGCATTTT | CASSGDRGGQPQHF | TRBD1 | TRBV28 | - | TRBJ1-5
TGTGCCAGCTCACCCCTGAGTACCGACACTGAAGCTTTCTTT | CASSPLSTDTEAFF | - | TRBV18 | few | TRBJ1-1
TGTGCCAGCAGTGACGGGCAGGGGAACAGGGAGCTGTTTTTT | CASSDGQGNRELFF | - | TRBV6-1 | few | TRBJ2-2
TGTGCCAGCGGTTCTTCTCCAGGGGGTATCTCACCCCTCCACTTT | CASGSSPGGISPLHF | TRBD1 | TRBV3-1 | few | TRBJ1-6
TGCGCCAGCAGCCAAGCCCCCGGTAGTGGGGATGGAGAAAACATTCAGTACTTC | CASSQAPGSGDGENIQYF | - | TRBV4-3 | few | TRBJ2-4
TGCGCCAGCAGCCATGCGGGGTTAACCTACAATGAGCAGTTCTTC | CASSHAGLTYNEQFF | - | TRBV4-1 | - | TRBJ2-1
TGTGCCAGTAGTATAGGACAGGGGTTTGTCAAAAACATTCAGTACTTC | CASSIGQGFVKNIQYF | TRBD1 | TRBV19 | - | TRBJ2-4
TGCAGTGCTAGAGATCGGACAGGGTCTGAAGCTTTCTTT | CSARDRTGSEAFF | TRBD1 | TRBV20-1 | - | TRBJ1-1
TGTGCCAGCAGTCAAGGACTAGTCTACAATGAGCAGTTCTTC | CASSQGLVYNEQFF | TRBD2 | TRBV12-3/TRBV12-4 | many | TRBJ2-1